The next 14 T cell receptor beta chains were all read from a single sample in a study of T cell changes during pregnancy in multiple sclerosis. The table came from immunoSEQ multiplex PCR; TCRdb's copy has only in-frame clones and leaves some out. There are approximately 41,000 clones in the sample; roughly 92% occur only once, and roughly 0.69% lies in the top ten. The source was CD4+ T cells from peripheral blood mononuclear cells, collected in the first trimester of pregnancy. Receptor source: a female donor with multiple sclerosis, enrolled in a pregnancy study.

The V gene is TRBV2, the J gene TRBJ2-3; unclear D gene. Germline V gene sequence: CDR1 SNHLY, CDR2 FYNNEI. This CDR3 region has 17 residues. V lost 8 bases and J 3 bases, leaving 24 bases between the germline ends. The CDR3 sequence is CASVEPWAGRNTDTQYF. The CDR3 DNA is TGTGCCAGCGTCGAGCCCTGGGCAGGTCGCAATACAGATACGCAGTATTTT.

J is TRBJ2-7 and V is TRBV10-1, with 7 bases fitting TRBD1. Unmatched junction bases numbered 9, after V lost 2 bases and J lost 5 bases. CDR3 length: 15 amino acids. Germline loops: CDR1 WNHNN, CDR2 SYGVQD (reference sequence). The CDR3 sequence: CASSERGRGINEQYF. The CDR3 DNA reads TGCGCCAGCAGTGAGAGGGGCAGGGGGATTAACGAGCAGTACTTC.

This clone appeared a single time. This chain links TRBV15 with TRBJ2-5; TRBD1 matches at 7 bases. The ends lost 1 base at V and 1 base at J; junction bases unmatched: 3. The CDR3 runs 15 residues. Germline loops: CDR1 LNHNV, CDR2 YYDKDF (reference sequence). CDR3 nucleotide sequence: TGTGCCACCAGCAGAGCCTACAGGGGCCAAGAGACCCAGTACTTC. As protein: CATSRAYRGQETQYF.

The chain recombines TRBV30 with TRBJ1-1; a possible D gene is TRBD1 (6 bases). Germline V gene data show CDR1 as GTSNPN and CDR2 as SVGIG (reference sequence). The length of the CDR3 is 15 residues. V shed 3 bases and J shed 4 bases, with 18 bases lying between them. CDR3 nucleotides: TGTGCCTGGAGCCCCGGAAGGACAGTACGCACTGAAGCTTTCTTT. The encoded protein is CAWSPGRTVRTEAFF.

This clone was seen a single time. This chain connects TRBV28 to TRBJ2-1; D is perhaps TRBD1 (6 bases). From germline, CDR1 is MDHEN and CDR2 SYDVKM. The CDR3 is made up of 15 amino acids. V lost 8 bases and J lost 4, with 18 bases in between. The CDR3 DNA reads TGTGCCAGCCCACCCGCGAGACAGGAGTACAATGAGCAGTTCTTC. Protein sequence: CASPPARQEYNEQFF. Full variable domain (outside the CDR3, taken from reference TRBV28 and TRBJ2-1): DVKVTQSSRYLVKRTGEKVFLECVQDMDHENMFWYRQDPGLGLRLIYFSYDVKMKEKGDIPEGYSVSREKKERFSLILESASTNQTSMYLCASPPARQEYNEQFFGPGTRLTVL.

The genes are TRBV29-1 and TRBJ1-5, with 10 bases that match TRBD1. The ends lost 7 bases at V and 0 bases at J; junction bases unmatched: 6. The CDR3 length is 15 residues. CDR1 is SQVTM and CDR2 is ANQGSEA in the germline V gene. In DNA form, the CDR3 reads TGCAGCGCCCGGACAGGGGGGGGTAGCAATCAGCCCCAGCATTTT. It translates to CSARTGGGSNQPQHF.

The J gene is TRBJ1-2, the V gene TRBV2, with D perhaps TRBD1 (6 bases). This CDR3 contains 14 residues. Deletions cut 6 bases from V and 5 bases from J, with 16 bases between. Germline assignment: CDR1 SNHLY and CDR2 FYNNEI. In DNA form, the CDR3 reads TGTGCCAGCAGGCAAGGGGGAGACAAATATGGCTACACCTTC. It specifies CASRQGGDKYGYTF.

The J gene is TRBJ2-3, the V gene TRBV19; D remains ambiguous. Trimming cost V 5 bases and J 3 bases, with 15 bases left between them. CDR1 is LNHDA and CDR2 is SQIVND in the germline V gene (reference sequence). The CDR3 has 15 residues. The CDR3 nucleotides are TGTGCCAGTAGTTCTCAAAGCCGGAGAACAGATACGCAGTATTTT. The encoded protein is CASSSQSRRTDTQYF.

This chain links TRBV15 with TRBJ2-7, with TRBD1 matching 8 bases. This CDR3 is built from 16 residues. Germline CDR1 is LNHNV and CDR2 is YYDKDF (reference sequence). After removal of 1 base from V and 2 bases from J, the junction contained 7 bases not matched to a gene. DNA for the CDR3: TGTGCCACCAGCAGAGGCAGGACAGGGATAACCTACGAGCAGTACTTC. Translating gives CATSRGRTGITYEQYF.

This chain uses TRBV2 with TRBJ2-1, with a weak D call TRBD2 (6 bases). Germline V gene lookup returns CDR1 SNHLY and CDR2 FYNNEI. There are 14 residues in the CDR3. V was clipped by 8 bases and J by 6 bases, with 17 bases between them. The CDR3 DNA reads TGTGCCAGCCGGAGGGCAGACAACATCAATGAGCAGTTCTTC. Its protein is CASRRADNINEQFF.

V usage is TRBV5-1 and J usage is TRBJ2-1, with 12 nucleotides matching TRBD2. This CDR3 is built from 18 residues. V lost 4 bases, J lost 5 bases, and 13 bases stayed unmatched. Looked up from germline, CDR1 is SGHRS and CDR2 is YFSETQ. The CDR3 sequence: CASSHGLAGLATHNEQFF. The CDR3 DNA follows: TGCGCCAGCAGCCATGGACTAGCGGGACTTGCTACCCACAATGAGCAGTTCTTC. The full variable domain, its missing parts supplied by reference TRBV5-1 and TRBJ2-1, is KAGVTQTPRYLIKTRGQQVTLSCSPISGHRSVSWYQQTPGQGLQFLFEYFSETQRNKGNFPGRFSGRQFSNSRSEMNVSTLELGDSALYLCASSHGLAGLATHNEQFFGPGTRLTVL.

The V call is TRBV4-3, the J call TRBJ2-1; D perhaps matches TRBD1 (7 bases). The CDR3 extends over 17 amino acids. Germline V gives CDR1 LGHNA, CDR2 YSLEER. The germline V and J ends were trimmed by 1 base and 6 bases, with 19 bases remaining between them. In DNA, the CDR3 is TGCGCCAGCAGCCAAGGTATCCGGAGGGGGCTCCTCAATGAGCAGTTCTTC. It is translated as CASSQGIRRGLLNEQFF.

J is TRBJ2-3 and V is TRBV5-8; D remains unclear. CDR3 length: 15 amino acids. Trimming removed 4 bases at V and 0 bases at J, with 12 bases between. The germline CDR1 and CDR2 sequences are SGHTS and YDEGEE. CDR3 sequence: CASSRLGTSTDTQYF. The DNA of the CDR3 is TGTGCCAGCAGCCGGCTAGGCACTAGCACAGATACGCAGTATTTT.

This chain connects TRBV19 to TRBJ1-2, with a weak D call TRBD1 (6 bases). The CDR3 covers 14 residues. Germline V gene sequence: CDR1 LNHDA, CDR2 SQIVND (reference sequence). V was trimmed by 3 bases and J by 4 bases, leaving 12 bases between them. Here the CDR3 reads CASSIATGSYGYTF. The CDR3 DNA reads as TGTGCCAGTAGTATCGCGACAGGTTCCTATGGCTACACCTTC.